This T cell receptor beta chain comes out of a study of OX40 agonist ivuxolimab in advanced cancers. Study background: Patients' therapy was ivuxolimab, an antibody that acts as an agonist of OX40 (CD134).

In this sample, this clone turned up once. With 0 bases removed from V and 3 bases from J, the gap between germline ends came to 13 bases. This CDR3 is built from 15 residues. Germline loops: CDR1 SGDLS, CDR2 YYNGEE. Repertoires were generated with immunoSEQ multiplex PCR, while TCRdb's copy carries only in-frame clones and drops some. Among about 80,000 clones listed, approximately 89% were seen once. The chain has TRBV9 and TRBJ2-7, with TRBD1 as a possible D gene (5 bases). This sequence originates from an adult with an advanced solid tumor such as melanoma, head and neck, liver or kidney cancer. The specimen comprised CD4+ or CD8+ T cells sorted from blood, sampled in a trial of the OX40 agonist ivuxolimab. As DNA, the CDR3 is TGTGCCAGCAGCGTAGGCGTAGGGGTAATCTACGAGCAGTACTTC. Translating it yields CASSVGVGVIYEQYF.